Sequencing of this T cell receptor beta chain was carried out in a study of CD8 T cells in ankylosing spondylitis. This CDR3 is built from 16 residues. Per germline, CDR1 SGHRS and CDR2 YFSETQ. V lost 4 bases, J lost 6 bases, and 12 bases stayed unmatched. This clonotype was observed a handful of times. The antigen remains undetermined. TCRdb passed the 5' RACE reads through MiXCR, listing each CDR3 protein once. The sample has about 90,000 distinct CDR3 sequences; around 25% are singletons. Overall study results and limits: Within peripheral blood, clones linked to disease were CD8+ and relatively rare. Some of the motif variants had earlier been found in reactive arthritis patients' fluid and blood. A TCR beta motif of 7 to 9 highly homologous variants seemed to mark ankylosing spondylitis blood. Matched ankylosing spondylitis synovial fluid reportedly contained a significantly enriched population of disease-linked clones.

V gene TRBV5-1 combines with J gene TRBJ2-3, with 9 nucleotides matching TRBD2. The sequence derives from a male donor with ankylosing spondylitis or in good health (not recorded which). Sequencing was performed on blood, either unsorted or a sorted T cell fraction (not recorded which). The CDR3: CASSRSTSGGYDTQYF. Written as DNA, the CDR3 is TGCGCCAGCAGCCGCAGCACCAGCGGGGGGTACGATACGCAGTATTTT.